The 18 T cell receptor beta chains listed next were all sequenced from one sample in a study of cytomegalovirus exposure and HLA in healthy donors. Primers for the PCR totalled 60 Vbeta and 13 Jbeta. Here immunoSEQ multiplex PCR was the method, and the copy in TCRdb shows in-frame clones only, minus some. The profile covers around 150,000 clones, with about 9.2% appearing a single time and over 6.5% taken by the ten largest. The specimen was PBMCs. Receptor source: a woman in her 40s in good health and CMV-seropositive.

CDR3 in DNA: TGCGCCAGCAGCCAAGGACAGAACACCGGGGAGCTGTTTTTT. The encoded protein is CASSQGQNTGELFF. The genes are TRBV4-1 and TRBJ2-2; D gene ambiguous. Germline V gene sequence: CDR1 MGHRA, CDR2 YSYEKL. V lost 1 base to trimming and J lost 1 base, with 4 bases between them. The CDR3 has 14 amino acids.

This sequence joins TRBV7-2 and TRBJ2-7, with 10 positions matching TRBD1. Germline-derived CDR1 and CDR2 are SGHTA and FQGNSA. Losses at the gene ends were 4 bases for V and 4 bases for J; bases not matched to a gene: 4. This CDR3 comprises 14 residues. The CDR3 DNA reads TGTGCCAGCAGCTCGGGACAGGGGAGTTACGAGCAGTACTTC. The encoded protein is CASSSGQGSYEQYF.

CDR3 loop: CASNLDFEETQYF. The CDR3 nucleotides read TGTGCCAGCAACCTGGACTTCGAAGAGACCCAGTACTTC. This chain uses TRBV7-9 with TRBJ2-5; perhaps TRBD2 as D (5 bases). Germline-derived CDR1 and CDR2 are SEHNR and FQNEAQ (reference sequence). Trimming stripped 7 bases from V and 3 bases from J, with 12 bases between. The CDR3 length is 13 residues. The variable domain in full, completed from reference TRBV7-9 and TRBJ2-5, reads DTGVSQNPRHKITKRGQNVTFRCDPISEHNRLYWYRQTLGQGPEFLTYFQNEAQLEKSRLLSDRFSAERPKGSFSTLEIQRTEQGDSAMYLCASNLDFEETQYFGPGTRLLVL.

This clone was recorded a few times. This chain connects TRBV29-1 to TRBJ2-7, with 8 bases aligning to TRBD1. Germline trimming cut 4 bases from V and 2 bases from J; bases unmatched to any gene: 4. The germline CDR1 and CDR2 sequences are SQVTM and ANQGSEA. This CDR3 has 13 residues. This chain's CDR3 is CSVVRTGTYEQYF. As DNA, the CDR3 is TGCAGCGTTGTGAGGACAGGGACCTACGAGCAGTACTTC.

This clone was found a few times. V usage is TRBV13 and J usage is TRBJ2-3, with 9 bases lining up with TRBD2. The CDR3 loop spans 15 amino acids. Losses at the gene ends were 3 bases for V and 1 base for J; bases not matched to a gene: 2. CDR1 and CDR2 from the germline V gene are PRHDT and FYEKMQ (reference sequence). The CDR3 sequence: CASSFRLAGTDTQYF. The CDR3 nucleotides read TGTGCCAGCAGCTTTAGACTAGCGGGCACAGATACGCAGTATTTT.

The chain links TRBV5-1 to TRBJ2-3; 11 bases agree with TRBD2. After removal of 5 bases from V and 4 bases from J, the junction contained 6 bases not matched to a gene. This CDR3 is 15 amino acids long. Germline CDR1 and CDR2: SGHRS and YFSETQ. Here the CDR3 reads CASRISGGAADTQYF. CDR3 DNA sequence: TGCGCCAGCAGAATTAGCGGGGGGGCCGCAGATACGCAGTATTTT.

Only a few counts were recorded for this clone. The chain recombines TRBV13 with TRBJ1-6; 10 bases are shared with TRBD1. Germline trimming cut 5 bases from V and 8 bases from J; bases unmatched to any gene: 24. The CDR3 length is 21 residues. The germline V gene encodes CDR1 PRHDT and CDR2 FYEKMQ (reference sequence). CDR3 sequence (DNA): TGTGCCAGCAGCCGAAAGGCCCTCCTCCGGGACAGGGGAAGGAATGATTCACCCCTCCACTTT. Amino acids: CASSRKALLRDRGRNDSPLHF. The full variable domain, its missing parts supplied by reference TRBV13 and TRBJ1-6, is AAGVIQSPRHLIKEKRETATLKCYPIPRHDTVYWYQQGPGQDPQFLISFYEKMQSDKGSIPDRFSAQQFSDYHSELNMSSLELGDSALYFCASSRKALLRDRGRNDSPLHFGNGTRLTVT.

J is TRBJ1-1 and V is TRBV18; D is perhaps TRBD1 (6 bases). CDR1 KGHSH and CDR2 LQKENI come from the germline V gene. CDR3 length: 15 residues. V lost 1 base, J lost 0 bases, and 9 bases lay in between. CDR3 nucleotides: TGTGCCAGCTCACCACGGACAGAATTGAACACTGAAGCTTTCTTT. The encoded protein is CASSPRTELNTEAFF.

This clone turned up a few times. V is TRBV2 and J is TRBJ2-2; 9 bases line up with TRBD1. Per germline, CDR1 SNHLY and CDR2 FYNNEI. There are 16 residues in the CDR3. With V trimmed by 1 base and J by 4 bases, 4 bases remained unmatched. The CDR3 region is CASSEETGGGTGELFF. CDR3 bases: TGTGCCAGCAGTGAAGAGACAGGGGGTGGCACCGGGGAGCTGTTTTTT.

This sequence joins TRBV11-2 and TRBJ2-7, with D possibly matching TRBD2 (5 bases). The CDR3 extends over 14 amino acids. In germline, CDR1 is SGHAT, CDR2 FQNNGV. V was trimmed by 3 bases and J by 0 bases, leaving 9 bases between them. CDR3 nucleotide sequence: TGTGCCAGCAGCTTGGATCGGGGCTCCTACGAGCAGTACTTC. As protein: CASSLDRGSYEQYF.

This clone came up a few times. The V call is TRBV27, the J call TRBJ2-1, with D perhaps matching TRBD2 (7 bases). This CDR3 spans 17 amino acids. V dropped 1 base and J dropped 0 bases, with 13 bases sitting between them. Germline assignment: CDR1 MNHEY and CDR2 SMNVEV (reference sequence). As DNA, the CDR3 is TGTGCCAGCAGTTTATTCGCGGGGGCGAGCTCCTACAATGAGCAGTTCTTC. Residues: CASSLFAGASSYNEQFF.

There are a few counts of this clone. The rearrangement links TRBV27 to TRBJ2-7, with TRBD1 as a possible D gene (5 bases). CDR1 and CDR2 from the germline V gene are MNHEY and SMNVEV (reference sequence). The CDR3 has 13 residues. With 8 bases removed from V and 3 bases from J, the gap between germline ends came to 14 bases. Here the CDR3 DNA reads TGTGCCAGCGGCCGACAGAGCCTCTACGAGCAGTACTTC. It translates to CASGRQSLYEQYF.

Comments on this clone: Because the CDR3 is missing its conserved closing phenylalanine or tryptophan, this is likely a read error. The rearrangement links TRBV6-1 to TRBJ1-1; D call uncertain. This CDR3 comprises 13 residues. With 0 bases removed from V and 5 bases from J, the gap between germline ends came to 7 bases. The germline V gene encodes CDR1 MNHNS and CDR2 SASEGT. In nucleotides, the CDR3 is TGTGCCAGCAGTGAAGCGTATCAAACTGAAGCTTTCTTG. Translated: CASSEAYQTEAFL.

V and J are TRBV6-6 and TRBJ1-1; D is ambiguous. Trimming pared 0 bases from V and 4 bases from J, leaving 15 bases between. CDR3 length equals 16 residues. CDR1 is MNHNY and CDR2 is SVGAGI in the germline V gene (reference sequence). In DNA form, the CDR3 reads TGTGCCAGCAGTTACTCAGGCCGGGGTGGCTCCACTGAAGCTTTCTTT. The encoded protein is CASSYSGRGGSTEAFF.

In regard to this clone: Other DNA sequences in the sample encode the same CDR3. The DNA for the CDR3 is TGTGCCAGCAGCTTAGTATCAGGGGACACTGAAGCTTTCTTT. Protein: CASSLVSGDTEAFF. V gene TRBV7-2 combines with J gene TRBJ1-1; a weak D match, TRBD1 (6 bases). V was shortened by 1 base and J by 3 bases, with 9 bases between the two germline ends. Germline CDR1 reads SGHTA; CDR2 reads FQGNSA. CDR3 size: 14 residues. Full variable domain (rest looked up from reference TRBV7-2 and TRBJ1-1): GAGVSQSPSNKVTEKGKDVELRCDPISGHTALYWYRQSLGQGLEFLIYFQGNSAPDKSGLPSDRFSAERTGGSVSTLTIQRTQQEDSAVYLCASSLVSGDTEAFFGQGTRLTVV.

V and J are TRBV7-9 and TRBJ2-7; TRBD2 is a possible D gene (6 bases). Between the trimmed V and J ends, which lost 3 bases and 9 bases, there was a span of 12 bases. This CDR3 is 12 amino acids long. Germline V lookup: CDR1 SEHNR, CDR2 FQNEAQ (reference sequence). The chain's CDR3 is CASSLPSGGQYF. The CDR3 coding sequence is TGTGCCAGCAGCTTGCCTTCCGGGGGGCAGTACTTC.

This clone was seen a handful of times. The CDR3 loop is CASSLGLAGVETQYF. CDR3 sequence (DNA): TGTGCCAGCAGCCTCGGACTAGCGGGGGTTGAGACCCAGTACTTC. The genes are TRBV7-3 and TRBJ2-5, with TRBD2 identical over 13 bases. Germline trimming cut 5 bases from V and 5 bases from J; bases unmatched to any gene: 5. The germline gives CDR1 SGHTA, CDR2 FQGTGA. This CDR3 has 15 residues. The full variable domain, with the rest looked up from reference TRBV7-3 and TRBJ2-5, is GAGVSQTPSNKVTEKGKYVELRCDPISGHTALYWYRQSLGQGPEFLIYFQGTGAADDSGLPNDRFFAVRPEGSVSTLKIQRTERGDSAVYLCASSLGLAGVETQYFGPGTRLLVL.

This clone was seen a handful of times. This chain joins TRBV6-5 and TRBJ1-1, with TRBD1 as a possible D gene (6 bases). The CDR3 has 16 residues. Trimming shortened V by 0 bases and J by 6 bases, and 17 bases separated the two germline ends. Germline CDR1 is MNHEY and CDR2 is SVGAGI. For the CDR3, the DNA is TGTGCCAGCAGTTACTCGATCCCTACAGGGCGGGCTGAAGCTTTCTTT. Its translation: CASSYSIPTGRAEAFF.